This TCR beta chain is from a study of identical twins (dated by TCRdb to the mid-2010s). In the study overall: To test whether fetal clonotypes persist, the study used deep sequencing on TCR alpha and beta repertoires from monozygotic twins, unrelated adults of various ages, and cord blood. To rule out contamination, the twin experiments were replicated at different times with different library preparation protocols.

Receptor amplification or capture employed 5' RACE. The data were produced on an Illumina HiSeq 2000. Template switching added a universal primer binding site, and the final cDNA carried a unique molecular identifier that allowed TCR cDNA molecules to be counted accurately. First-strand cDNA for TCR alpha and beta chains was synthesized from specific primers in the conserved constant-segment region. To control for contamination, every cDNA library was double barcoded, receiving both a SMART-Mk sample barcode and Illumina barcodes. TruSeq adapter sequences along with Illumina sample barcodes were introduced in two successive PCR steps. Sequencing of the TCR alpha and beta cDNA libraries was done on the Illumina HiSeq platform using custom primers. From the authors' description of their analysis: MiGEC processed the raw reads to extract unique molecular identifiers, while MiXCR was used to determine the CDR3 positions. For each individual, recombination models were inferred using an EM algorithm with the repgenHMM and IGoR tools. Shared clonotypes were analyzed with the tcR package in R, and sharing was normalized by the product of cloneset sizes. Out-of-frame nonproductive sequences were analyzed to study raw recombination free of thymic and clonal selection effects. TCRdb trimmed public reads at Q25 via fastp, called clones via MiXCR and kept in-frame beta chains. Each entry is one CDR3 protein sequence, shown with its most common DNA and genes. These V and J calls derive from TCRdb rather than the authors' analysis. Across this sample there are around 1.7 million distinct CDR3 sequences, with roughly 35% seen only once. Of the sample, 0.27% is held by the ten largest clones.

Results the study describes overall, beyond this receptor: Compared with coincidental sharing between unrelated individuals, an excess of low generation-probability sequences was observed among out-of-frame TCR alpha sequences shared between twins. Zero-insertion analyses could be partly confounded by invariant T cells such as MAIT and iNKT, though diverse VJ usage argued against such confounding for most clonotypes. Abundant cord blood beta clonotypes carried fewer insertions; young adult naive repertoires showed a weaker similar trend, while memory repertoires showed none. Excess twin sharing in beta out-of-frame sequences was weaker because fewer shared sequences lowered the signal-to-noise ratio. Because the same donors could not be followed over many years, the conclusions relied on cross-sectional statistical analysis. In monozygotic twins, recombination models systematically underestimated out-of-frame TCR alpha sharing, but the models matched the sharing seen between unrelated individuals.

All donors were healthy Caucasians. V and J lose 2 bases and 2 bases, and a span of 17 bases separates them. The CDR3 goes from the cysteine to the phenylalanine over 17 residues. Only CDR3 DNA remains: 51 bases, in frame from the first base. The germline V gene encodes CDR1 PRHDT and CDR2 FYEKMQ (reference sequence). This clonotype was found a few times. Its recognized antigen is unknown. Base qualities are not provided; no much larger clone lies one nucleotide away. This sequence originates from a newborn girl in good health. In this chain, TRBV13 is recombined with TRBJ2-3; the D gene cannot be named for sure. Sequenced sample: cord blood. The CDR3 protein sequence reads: CASSLWAGTGSTDTQYF. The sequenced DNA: TGTGCCAGCAGCTTATGGGCCGGAACCGGGTCCACAGATACGCAGTATTTT.